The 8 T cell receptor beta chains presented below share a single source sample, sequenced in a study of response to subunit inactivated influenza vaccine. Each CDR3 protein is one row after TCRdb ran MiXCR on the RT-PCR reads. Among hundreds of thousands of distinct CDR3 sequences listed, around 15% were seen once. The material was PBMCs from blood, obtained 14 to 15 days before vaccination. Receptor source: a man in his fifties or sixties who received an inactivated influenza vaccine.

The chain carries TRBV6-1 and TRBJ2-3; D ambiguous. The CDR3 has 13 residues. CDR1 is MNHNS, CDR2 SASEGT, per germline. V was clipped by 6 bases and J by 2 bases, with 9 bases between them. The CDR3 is CASRPTSTDTQYF. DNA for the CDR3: TGTGCCAGCAGGCCTACATCCACAGATACGCAGTATTTT.

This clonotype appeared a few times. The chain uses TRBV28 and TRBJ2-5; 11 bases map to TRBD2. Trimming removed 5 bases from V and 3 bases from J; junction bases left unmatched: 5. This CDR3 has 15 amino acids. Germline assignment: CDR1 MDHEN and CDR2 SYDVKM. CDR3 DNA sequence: TGTGCCAGCAGTGGGGAGGGACTAGCGGAAGAGACCCAGTACTTC. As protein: CASSGEGLAEETQYF.

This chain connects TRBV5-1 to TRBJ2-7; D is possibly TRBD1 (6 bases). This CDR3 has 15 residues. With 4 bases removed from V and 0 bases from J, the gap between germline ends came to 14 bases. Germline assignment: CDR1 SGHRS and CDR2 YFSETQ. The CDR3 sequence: CASSSDRLSSYEQYF. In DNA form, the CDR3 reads TGCGCCAGCAGCAGTGACAGGCTTAGCTCCTACGAGCAGTACTTC.

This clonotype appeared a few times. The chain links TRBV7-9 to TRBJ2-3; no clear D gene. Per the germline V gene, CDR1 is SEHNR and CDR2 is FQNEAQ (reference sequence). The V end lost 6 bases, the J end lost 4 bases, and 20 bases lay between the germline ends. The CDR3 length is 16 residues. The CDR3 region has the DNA TGTGCCAGCAGTCCCGGACCTTTGATCCTCGCAGATACGCAGTATTTT. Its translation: CASSPGPLILADTQYF.

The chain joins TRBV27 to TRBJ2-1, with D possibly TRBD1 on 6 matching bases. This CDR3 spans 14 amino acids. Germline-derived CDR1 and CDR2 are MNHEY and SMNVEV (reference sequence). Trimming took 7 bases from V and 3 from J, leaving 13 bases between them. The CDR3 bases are TGTGCCAGCAAGTGGACAGCGGTCTACAATGAGCAGTTCTTC. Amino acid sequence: CASKWTAVYNEQFF.

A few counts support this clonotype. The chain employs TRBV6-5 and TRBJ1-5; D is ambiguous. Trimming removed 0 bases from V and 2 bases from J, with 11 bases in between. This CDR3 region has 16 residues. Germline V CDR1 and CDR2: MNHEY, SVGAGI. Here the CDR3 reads CASSYSGPWGNQPQHF. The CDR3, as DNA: TGTGCCAGCAGTTACTCGGGCCCCTGGGGCAATCAGCCCCAGCATTTT.

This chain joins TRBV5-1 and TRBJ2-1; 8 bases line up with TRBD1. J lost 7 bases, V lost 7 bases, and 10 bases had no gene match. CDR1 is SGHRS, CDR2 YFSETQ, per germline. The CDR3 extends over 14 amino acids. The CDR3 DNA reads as TGCGCCAGCCGTCGACAGGGGAGCGATAATGAGCAGTTCTTC. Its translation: CASRRQGSDNEQFF.

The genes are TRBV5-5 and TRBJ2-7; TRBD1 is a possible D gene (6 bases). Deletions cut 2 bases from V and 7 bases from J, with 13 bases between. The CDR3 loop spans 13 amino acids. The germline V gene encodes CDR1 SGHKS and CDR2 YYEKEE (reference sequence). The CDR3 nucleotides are TGTGCCAGCAGCTTTACAGGGTCGGGGGAGCAGTACTTC. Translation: CASSFTGSGEQYF.